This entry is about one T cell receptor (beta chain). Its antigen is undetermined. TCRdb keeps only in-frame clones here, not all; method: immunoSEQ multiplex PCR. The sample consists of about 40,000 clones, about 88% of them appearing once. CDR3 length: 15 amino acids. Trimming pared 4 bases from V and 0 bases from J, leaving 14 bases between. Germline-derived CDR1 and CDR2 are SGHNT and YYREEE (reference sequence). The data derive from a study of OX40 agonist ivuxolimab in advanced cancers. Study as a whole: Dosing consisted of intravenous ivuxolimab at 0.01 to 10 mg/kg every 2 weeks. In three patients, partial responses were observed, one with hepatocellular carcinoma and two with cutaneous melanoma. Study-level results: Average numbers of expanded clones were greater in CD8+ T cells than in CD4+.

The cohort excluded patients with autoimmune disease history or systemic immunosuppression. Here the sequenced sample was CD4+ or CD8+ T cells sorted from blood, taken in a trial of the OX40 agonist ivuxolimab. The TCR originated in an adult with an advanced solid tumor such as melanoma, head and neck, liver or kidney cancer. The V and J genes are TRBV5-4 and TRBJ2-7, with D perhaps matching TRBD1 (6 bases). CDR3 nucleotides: TGTGCCAGCAGCAACAGGGCCCAAAGCTCCTACGAGCAGTACTTC. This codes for CASSNRAQSSYEQYF.